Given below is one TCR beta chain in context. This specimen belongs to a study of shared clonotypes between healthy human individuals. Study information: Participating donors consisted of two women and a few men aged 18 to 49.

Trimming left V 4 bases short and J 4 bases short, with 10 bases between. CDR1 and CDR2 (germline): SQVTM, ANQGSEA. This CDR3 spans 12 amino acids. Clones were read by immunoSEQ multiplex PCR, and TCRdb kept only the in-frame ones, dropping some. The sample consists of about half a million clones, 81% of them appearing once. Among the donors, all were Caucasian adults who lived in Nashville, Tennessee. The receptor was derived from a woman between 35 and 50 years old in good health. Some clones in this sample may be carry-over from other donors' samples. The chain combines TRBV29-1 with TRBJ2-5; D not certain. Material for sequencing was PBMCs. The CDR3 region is CSVGDILETQYF. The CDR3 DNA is TGCAGCGTTGGGGATATTCTAGAGACCCAGTACTTC.